Presented here are 27 T cell receptor beta chains from one specimen sequenced in a study of CXCR3-negative and CXCR3-positive naive CD8 T cells. General study results and limits: Naive cells that were CXCR3-positive had more hydrophobic TRB CDR3s (compared with CXCR3-negative naive cells).

The study made its TRB cDNA libraries by 5' RACE, adding UMI labels. TCRdb reprocessed the 5' RACE reads and keeps a single row for each CDR3 protein, giving no DNA. The table for this sample gives 6,000 or so distinct CDR3 sequences. The antigens these receptors bind are not known. The sample consisted of naive CXCR3+ CD8+ T cells from blood. As for subset: CD45RO-CCR7+CD27+CD95- naive CD8+ T cells expressing CXCR3 (TNR3+). These TCRs come from a human donor in good health. Some clones in this sample may be carry-over from other donors' samples.

This clonotype is deemed medium-sized (0.01 to 0.1%) by its frequency. V and J are TRBV28 and TRBJ1-2; TCRdb calls TRBD1, which cannot be checked without DNA. Germline V gene lookup returns CDR1 MDHEN and CDR2 SYDVKM. The CDR3 loop spans 14 amino acids. The CDR3 protein is CASSPGGEDYGYTF.

This chain joins TRBV19 and TRBJ2-1. The CDR3 loop spans 14 amino acids. CDR1 and CDR2 from the germline V gene are LNHDA and SQIVND (reference sequence). The CDR3 is CASSIDRSYNEQFF.

V is TRBV15 and J is TRBJ1-1; TCRdb's assignment of TRBD1 cannot be checked, as there is no DNA. The CDR3 has 15 amino acids. Germline V CDR1 and CDR2: LNHNV, YYDKDF (reference sequence). CDR3 loop: CATSGGQVMNTEAFF. Complete variable domain (other parts from reference TRBV15 and TRBJ1-1): DAMVIQNPRYQVTQFGKPVTLSCSQTLNHNVMYWYQQKSSQAPKLLFHYYDKDFNNEADTPDNFQSRRPNTSFCFLDIRSPGLGDTAMYLCATSGGQVMNTEAFFGQGTRLTVV.

By frequency, this clonotype registers medium-sized. V is TRBV29-1 and J is TRBJ2-5; the D call from TCRdb, TRBD1, cannot be confirmed without DNA. The CDR3 is 18 residues long. The germline V gene encodes CDR1 SQVTM and CDR2 ANQGSEA. This CDR3 is CSVEPRSDPERVQETQYF.

The J gene is TRBJ2-7, the V gene TRBV20-1. This CDR3 region has 12 residues. Germline CDR1 and CDR2: DFQATT and SNEGSKA (reference sequence). CDR3: CSARESTYEQYF.

The V call is TRBV28, the J call TRBJ2-4; TCRdb returns TRBD2, unconfirmable since there is no DNA. This CDR3 has 18 amino acids. CDR1 is MDHEN and CDR2 is SYDVKM in the germline V gene. This CDR3 reads CASSLELTSGVTKNIQYF.

This clonotype counts as medium-sized by frequency. The V and J genes are TRBV7-2 and TRBJ2-7; TCRdb outputs TRBD1, but without DNA this stays unchecked. Germline CDR1 is SGHTA and CDR2 is FQGNSA. CDR3 size: 14 residues. The CDR3 reads CASSFGTDSYEQYF.

CDR3 loop: CSVEKDNPHEQYF. The chain is built from TRBV29-1 and TRBJ2-7; the D call of TRBD1 rests on TCRdb alone, since no DNA is present to check it. CDR3 length: 13 residues. CDR1 and CDR2 from the germline V gene are SQVTM and ANQGSEA.

Judged by frequency, this clonotype is medium-sized. The CDR3 protein is CASSLALAEQYF. The J gene is TRBJ2-7, the V gene TRBV7-9. Germline V gene data show CDR1 as SEHNR and CDR2 as FQNEAQ (reference sequence). The CDR3 loop spans 12 amino acids.

This rearrangement joins TRBV20-1 to TRBJ2-3; TCRdb's D call of TRBD1 is untestable without DNA. CDR1 and CDR2 from the germline V gene are DFQATT and SNEGSKA (reference sequence). This CDR3 has 11 amino acids. The CDR3: CSVTGPDTQYF.

According to its frequency, this clonotype is medium-sized (0.01 to 0.1%). The V call is TRBV15, the J call TRBJ2-5; the D call of TRBD1 rests on TCRdb alone, since no DNA is present to check it. The CDR3 consists of 14 residues. From germline, CDR1 is LNHNV and CDR2 YYDKDF (reference sequence). The CDR3 loop is CATSGGAMGETQYF.

The genes are TRBV27 and TRBJ2-7; with no DNA, the TCRdb D assignment of TRBD2 cannot be verified. Germline CDR1 and CDR2: MNHEY and SMNVEV (reference sequence). The CDR3 contains 14 residues. This chain's CDR3 is CASSSRTSGGLQYF.

The chain is built from TRBV23-1 and TRBJ2-1. Being an ORF, TRBV23-1 has a function that is uncertain. CDR3 length: 15 residues. The CDR3 sequence is CASSIGGDFYNEQFF.

This clonotype is medium-sized (0.01 to 0.1%) by frequency. V and J are TRBV20-1 and TRBJ1-2; absent DNA, TCRdb's TRBD1 call cannot be checked. Germline V gives CDR1 DFQATT, CDR2 SNEGSKA (reference sequence). The CDR3 extends over 12 amino acids. CDR3 in amino acids: CSAPVENYGYTF.

The CDR3 sequence is CASSLPGEGTYEQYF. J is TRBJ2-7 and V is TRBV5-1; TCRdb reports TRBD2, a call that lacks DNA to check it against. Looked up from germline, CDR1 is SGHRS and CDR2 is YFSETQ. The CDR3 length is 15 residues.

CDR3 loop: CASSPQGNTEAFF. The J gene is TRBJ1-1, the V gene TRBV6-6; TCRdb's D call, TRBD1, is unchecked because there is no DNA. The CDR3 spans 13 residues. CDR1 and CDR2 from the germline V gene are MNHNY and SVGAGI (reference sequence).

V and J are TRBV20-1 and TRBJ2-7; TCRdb outputs TRBD2, but without DNA this stays unchecked. The CDR3 consists of 12 residues. The germline V gene has CDR1 DFQATT and CDR2 SNEGSKA (reference sequence). The CDR3 loop is CSARSPYGEQYF.

This chain uses TRBV10-3 with TRBJ1-3; the D call of TRBD1 rests on TCRdb alone, since no DNA is present to check it. CDR1 and CDR2 (germline): ENHRY, SYGVKD. The CDR3 length is 16 residues. The CDR3 protein is CAISESGTPSGNTIYF.

The gene calls are TRBV14 and TRBJ1-1. CDR3 length equals 14 residues. Germline V gives CDR1 SGHDN, CDR2 FVKESK. CDR3: CASSQERGSNEAFF.

This clonotype registers medium-sized (0.01 to 0.1%) by frequency. The rearrangement joins TRBV7-2 to TRBJ2-7; TCRdb outputs TRBD1, but without DNA this stays unchecked. This CDR3 is built from 14 residues. The germline V gene encodes CDR1 SGHTA and CDR2 FQGNSA. This CDR3 reads CASSLIRVSYEQYF. Variable domain in full (rest from reference TRBV7-2 and TRBJ2-7): GAGVSQSPSNKVTEKGKDVELRCDPISGHTALYWYRQSLGQGLEFLIYFQGNSAPDKSGLPSDRFSAERTGGSVSTLTIQRTQQEDSAVYLCASSLIRVSYEQYFGPGTRLTVT.

The rearrangement uses TRBV25-1 and TRBJ1-2; TCRdb's D gene call, TRBD1, goes unchecked for lack of DNA. This CDR3 comprises 13 residues. CDR1 MGHDK and CDR2 SYGVNS come from the germline V gene. CDR3: CASSLGQGDGYTF.

The chain joins TRBV20-1 to TRBJ2-7. The CDR3 is made up of 12 amino acids. Germline CDR1 reads DFQATT; CDR2 reads SNEGSKA (reference sequence). The CDR3 sequence: CSARVIGYEQYF.

This clonotype is deemed medium-sized by its frequency. The V and J genes are TRBV7-8 and TRBJ2-3; TCRdb proposes TRBD2, but this gene call is untestable without DNA. The CDR3 covers 13 residues. Germline values: CDR1 SGHVS, CDR2 FQNEAQ. CDR3 amino acids: CANRPLGTDTQYF.

Measured by frequency, this clonotype is medium-sized. The V and J genes are TRBV29-1 and TRBJ2-1; there is no DNA to check the TCRdb D call of TRBD1. In germline, CDR1 is SQVTM, CDR2 ANQGSEA. The CDR3 is made up of 19 amino acids. The CDR3 protein is CSVHGLRDRVLGPSNEQFF.

This clonotype counts as medium-sized by frequency. The chain joins TRBV18 to TRBJ2-1; TCRdb's D call of TRBD1 is untestable without DNA. The germline CDR1 and CDR2 sequences are KGHSH and LQKENI. The CDR3 length is 18 residues. This CDR3 reads CASSPPPGIGWSYNEQFF.

V and J are TRBV5-5 and TRBJ2-1. This CDR3 is built from 15 residues. Germline CDR1 and CDR2: SGHKS and YYEKEE (reference sequence). The CDR3 protein is CASSVGRSDYNEQFF.

Its frequency marks this clonotype as medium-sized. V is TRBV7-2 and J is TRBJ1-2; TCRdb designates TRBD1, a call that cannot be tested without DNA. The CDR3 extends over 17 amino acids. CDR1 SGHTA and CDR2 FQGNSA come from the germline V gene. The CDR3 is CASSLSGQGYRVYGYTF.